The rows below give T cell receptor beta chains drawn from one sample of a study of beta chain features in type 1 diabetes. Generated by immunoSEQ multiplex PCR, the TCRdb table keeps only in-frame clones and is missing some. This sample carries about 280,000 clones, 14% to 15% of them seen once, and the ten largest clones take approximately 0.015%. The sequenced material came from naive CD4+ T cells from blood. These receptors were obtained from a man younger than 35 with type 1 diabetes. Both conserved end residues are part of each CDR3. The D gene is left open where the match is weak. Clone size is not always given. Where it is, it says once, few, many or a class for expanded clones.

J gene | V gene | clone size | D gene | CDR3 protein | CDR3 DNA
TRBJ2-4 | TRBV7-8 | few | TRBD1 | CASSPQPGQPNIQYF | TGTGCCAGCAGCCCCCAACCGGGACAGCCAAACATTCAGTACTTC
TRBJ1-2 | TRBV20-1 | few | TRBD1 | CSASRDRAHF | TGCAGTGCTAGCCGGGACAGGGCGCACTTC
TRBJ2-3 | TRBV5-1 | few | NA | CASSLGFVGEADTQYF | TGCGCCAGCAGCTTGGGGTTTGTGGGAGAGGCGGATACGCAGTATTTT
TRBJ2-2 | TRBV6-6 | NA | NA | CASTQPGNTGELFF | TGTGCCAGCACCCAACCCGGGAACACCGGGGAGCTGTTTTTT
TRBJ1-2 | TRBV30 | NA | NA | CAWSATGHRERGYTF | TGTGCCTGGAGTGCTACCGGGCACCGGGAAAGGGGCTACACCTTC
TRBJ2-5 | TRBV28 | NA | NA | CASSRPGQETQYF | TGTGCCAGCAGTAGACCCGGGCAAGAGACCCAGTACTTC
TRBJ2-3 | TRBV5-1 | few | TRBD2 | CASSLGTSGKITDTQYF | TGCGCCAGCAGCTTGGGGACTAGCGGGAAGATTACAGATACGCAGTATTTT
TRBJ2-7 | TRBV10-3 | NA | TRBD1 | CAISDFGTAAYEQYF | TGTGCCATCAGTGACTTTGGGACAGCAGCCTACGAGCAGTACTTC
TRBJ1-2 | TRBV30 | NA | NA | CAFRRGEYFIYGYTF | TGTGCCTTCAGGAGGGGCGAGTACTTTATCTATGGCTACACCTTC
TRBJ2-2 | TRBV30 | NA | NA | CAWSVQVNTGELFF | TGTGCCTGGAGTGTACAGGTGAACACCGGGGAGCTGTTTTTT
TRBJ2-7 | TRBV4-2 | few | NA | CASTWRGGESYEQYF | TGTGCCAGCACTTGGAGGGGGGGGGAATCCTACGAGCAGTACTTC
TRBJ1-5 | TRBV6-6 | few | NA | CASSYSSGIQPQHF | TGTGCCAGCAGTTACTCGTCAGGGATTCAGCCCCAGCATTTT
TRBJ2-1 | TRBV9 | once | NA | CASSEGAEFRNEQFF | TGTGCCAGCAGCGAGGGAGCCGAATTCCGGAATGAGCAGTTCTTC
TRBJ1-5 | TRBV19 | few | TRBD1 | CASSPKTGVSNQPQHF | TGTGCCAGTAGTCCCAAGACAGGGGTAAGCAATCAGCCCCAGCATTTT
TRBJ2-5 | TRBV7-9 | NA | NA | CASSLPLLEETQYF | TGTGCCAGCAGCTTACCGCTATTGGAGGAGACCCAGTACTTC
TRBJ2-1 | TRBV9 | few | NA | CASSVGGGPSYNEQFF | TGTGCCAGCAGCGTAGGGGGCGGCCCCTCCTACAATGAGCAGTTCTTC
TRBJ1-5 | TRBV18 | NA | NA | CASSPPGGNQGNQPQHF | TGTGCCAGCTCACCACCGGGAGGGAACCAAGGCAATCAGCCCCAGCATTTT
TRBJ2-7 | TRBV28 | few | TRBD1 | CASSTPGQGTYEQYF | TGTGCCAGCAGTACCCCGGGACAGGGGACTTACGAGCAGTACTTC
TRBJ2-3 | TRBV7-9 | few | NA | CASSPSARRTDTQYF | TGTGCCAGCAGCCCCAGCGCCCGACGGACAGATACGCAGTATTTT
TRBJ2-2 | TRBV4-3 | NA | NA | CASSQDWGRGRTGELFF | TGCGCCAGCAGCCAAGATTGGGGCAGGGGACGAACCGGGGAGCTGTTTTTT
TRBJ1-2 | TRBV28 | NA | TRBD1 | CASSFPDRDYGYTF | TGTGCCAGCAGTTTCCCGGACAGGGATTATGGCTACACCTTC
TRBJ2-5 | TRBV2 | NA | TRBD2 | CASSGLAGGGAQYF | TGTGCCAGCAGTGGACTAGCGGGGGGTGGGGCCCAGTACTTC
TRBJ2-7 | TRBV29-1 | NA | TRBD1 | CSVEGGQGTYEQYF | TGCAGCGTTGAAGGCGGACAGGGCACCTACGAGCAGTACTTC
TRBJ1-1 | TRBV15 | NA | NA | CATSRVILPGTEAFF | TGTGCCACCAGCAGGGTAATCCTCCCCGGCACTGAAGCTTTCTTT
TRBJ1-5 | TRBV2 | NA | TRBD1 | CASSDTGGNQPQHF | TGTGCCAGCAGTGATACAGGGGGCAATCAGCCCCAGCATTTT
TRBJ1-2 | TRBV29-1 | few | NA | CSVEDRFSYGYTF | TGCAGCGTTGAAGATCGTTTTTCCTATGGCTACACCTTC